These T cell receptor beta chains were read from a single sample in a study of shared clonotypes between healthy human individuals. Data came from immunoSEQ multiplex PCR; TCRdb stores just in-frame clones and leaves some out. Of 2,500,000 or so clones listed, around 94% are singletons. The specimen was naive CD4+ T cells sorted from blood. The receptors come from a young man in good health. Each CDR3 is given with its conserved first and last residue. Each record gives: V gene, J gene, clone size, D gene, CDR3 DNA, CDR3 protein. A D gene is named only where the DNA matches it firmly. Only part of the rows carry a size: once, few, many, or a class if the clone is expanded.

TRBV30	TRBJ1-2	NA	NA	TGTGCCTGGAGTGACGCGGGTGGCTACACCTTC	CAWSDAGGYTF
TRBV4-1	TRBJ1-1	few	TRBD1	TGCGCCAGCAGCCTCTTAGTCCCGGGACAGTCCCTGAACACTGAAGCTTTCTTT	CASSLLVPGQSLNTEAFF
TRBV19	TRBJ1-3	NA	TRBD1	TGTGCCAGTAGTATTTTCAACAGGGGTGGGAACACCATATATTTT	CASSIFNRGGNTIYF
TRBV19	TRBJ2-2	NA	TRBD2	TGTGCCAGTAGTGAGCGCGGGAGGAACACCGGGGAGCTGTTTTTT	CASSERGRNTGELFF
TRBV6-5	TRBJ1-1	NA	NA	TGTGCCAGCGGACGGGGGGCCACTGAAGCTTTCTTT	CASGRGATEAFF
TRBV2	TRBJ2-7	once	TRBD2	TGTGCCAGCAGTCCGCCGGGACTAGCGGGAGGGGGAAGGTACTTC	CASSPPGLAGGGRYF
TRBV7-2	TRBJ2-1	NA	TRBD2	TGTGCCAGCAGCCGAGTCGTGGGCGGGAGCTATGAGCAGTTCTTC	CASSRVVGGSYEQFF
TRBV11-2	TRBJ2-1	NA	NA	TGTGCCCAACCAGGGACTTCGACCTACAATGAGCAGTTCTTC	CAQPGTSTYNEQFF
TRBV4-3	TRBJ1-4	NA	NA	TGCGCCAGCAGCCAAGATTTGGGGTTTGTGGGGGAAAAACTGTTTTTT	CASSQDLGFVGEKLFF
TRBV9	TRBJ1-2	once	NA	TGTGCCAGCAGCGTAGGGGCAGGCAACTATGGCTACACCTTC	CASSVGAGNYGYTF
TRBV5-1	TRBJ2-1	NA	NA	TGCGCCAGCAGCTTGGTTGGGCAGTCCGCCTACAATGAGCAGTTCTTC	CASSLVGQSAYNEQFF
TRBV16	TRBJ1-2	NA	NA	TGTGCCAGCAGCCAATTGATGGGGGGCGACTATGGCTACACCTTC	CASSQLMGGDYGYTF
TRBV6-5	TRBJ1-3	NA	NA	TGTGCCAGCAGTTATGCAGACCGCGGAAACACCATATATTTT	CASSYADRGNTIYF
TRBV7-2	TRBJ2-1	NA	TRBD2	TGTGCCAGCAGCTTAAGTCTAGCGGGAGGGGACAATGAGCAGTTCTTC	CASSLSLAGGDNEQFF
TRBV5-6	TRBJ2-5	once	TRBD2	TGTGCCAGCAGCTTGGTACTAGCGGGTCAAGAGACCCAGTACTTC	CASSLVLAGQETQYF
TRBV10-3	TRBJ1-3	NA	TRBD1	TGTGCCATCAGTCCCCGGGTCGGGACAGGGGGCTTGTACACCATATATTTT	CAISPRVGTGGLYTIYF
TRBV7-9	TRBJ2-3	NA	NA	TGTGCCAGCAGCGAGGGCAGTTTT	CASSEGSF
TRBV7-9	TRBJ2-5	NA	NA	TGTGCCAGCAGCTCGCAAATCCCCGGCCAAGAGACCCAGTACTTC	CASSSQIPGQETQYF
TRBV19	TRBJ2-1	NA	NA	TGTGCCAGTAGTAGGGGCCCAGAAGGGGACAATGAGCAGTTCTTC	CASSRGPEGDNEQFF
TRBV7-9	TRBJ1-4	NA	NA	TGTGCCAGCAGCTCCGGTCCGGGTGAAAAACTGTTTTTT	CASSSGPGEKLFF
TRBV7-7	TRBJ2-5	NA	NA	TGTGCTAGCAGCTTAGGTGGGGCGGGAGAGACCCAGTACTTC	CASSLGGAGETQYF
TRBV28	TRBJ1-2	NA	TRBD1	TGTGCCAGCAGTTTAGTCCAACGGACAGGGGAGGGCTACACCTTC	CASSLVQRTGEGYTF
TRBV11-2	TRBJ2-1	NA	NA	TGTGCCAGCAGCTTATCGGTTCAGGCTTACAATGAGCAGTTCTTC	CASSLSVQAYNEQFF
TRBV5-1	TRBJ1-2	NA	NA	TGCGCCAGCAGCGTGGACCGCTATGGCTACACCTTC	CASSVDRYGYTF
TRBV7-9	TRBJ2-2	NA	TRBD2	TGTGCCAGCAGCTTTATCCTAGCGGGAGGTTCGAACACCGGGGAGCTGTTTTTT	CASSFILAGGSNTGELFF
TRBV7-9	TRBJ2-2	NA	TRBD2	TGTGCCAGCAGCCAAGATATCCCGGCGGGGGGGCCCGGGGAGCTGTTTTTT	CASSQDIPAGGPGELFF
TRBV6-6	TRBJ2-2	NA	NA	TGTGCCAGCGGTCTAGTGGAATACGGGGAGCTGTTTTTT	CASGLVEYGELFF
TRBV5-6	TRBJ1-6	NA	TRBD1	TGTGCCAGCAGCTCCGACAGGGGCCTACCCTATAATTCACCCCTCCACTTT	CASSSDRGLPYNSPLHF
TRBV11-2	TRBJ1-2	NA	NA	TGTGCCAGCAGCTTAGATATGGCAGGGACCTCCACCTTC	CASSLDMAGTSTF
TRBV7-2	TRBJ1-5	NA	NA	TGTGCCAGCAGCTTACAGGGCAATCAGCCCCAGCATTTT	CASSLQGNQPQHF
TRBV28	TRBJ1-1	NA	NA	TGTGCCAGCAGTTTAATCCTTAAAGGGCTGCGGGTGAACACTGAAGCTTTCTTT	CASSLILKGLRVNTEAFF
TRBV10-3	TRBJ1-2	NA	TRBD1	TGTGCCATCAGTGCTCGAATAGAGGGGACAGGACCCATTTACTTC	CAISARIEGTGPIYF
TRBV28	TRBJ2-7	NA	TRBD2	TGTGCCAGCAGTAGTAGCGGGGGCTCCTACGAGCAGTACTTC	CASSSSGGSYEQYF
TRBV2	TRBJ2-2	NA	TRBD1	TGTGCCAGCAGCCTGACAGGGCCGAACACCGGGGAGCTGTTTTTT	CASSLTGPNTGELFF
TRBV5-1	TRBJ2-7	NA	NA	TGCGCCAGCAGCTTCACAGGGAGCTCCTACGAGCAGTACTTC	CASSFTGSSYEQYF
TRBV5-1	TRBJ2-3	NA	TRBD2	TGCGCCAGCAGCTTGGCCATAGGGCGGGGGGACACAGATACGCAGTATTTT	CASSLAIGRGDTDTQYF
TRBV9	TRBJ2-3	NA	NA	TGTGCCAGCAGTACGCCCCGGGATACGCAGTATTTT	CASSTPRDTQYF
TRBV10-2	TRBJ2-7	NA	TRBD2	TGCGCCAGCAGAAGTAGCGGGTCGAGCTCCTACGAGCAGTACTTC	CASRSSGSSSYEQYF
TRBV18	TRBJ2-2	NA	NA	TGTGCCAGCTCACCCCAGAATCAGGGTACCGGGGAGCTGTTTTTT	CASSPQNQGTGELFF
TRBV10-1	TRBJ2-2	NA	NA	TGCGCCAGCTCTGACTCTAGGAGTTTGGCCGGGGAGCTGTTTTTT	CASSDSRSLAGELFF
TRBV7-9	TRBJ2-7	NA	NA	TGTGCCAGCAGCTCTGGTGGCCCCTACGAGCAGTACTTC	CASSSGGPYEQYF
TRBV18	TRBJ2-7	NA	NA	TGTGCCAGCTCACCACCGAGTGAGAGGGGCCACTACGAGCAGTACTTC	CASSPPSERGHYEQYF
TRBV5-5	TRBJ1-5	NA	NA	TGTGCCAGCAGCTCCGGGGGGATTGGCAATCAGCCCCAGCATTTT	CASSSGGIGNQPQHF
TRBV15	TRBJ1-3	NA	TRBD1	TGTGCCACCAGCATTAACAGGGGGCTCTCTGGAAACACCATATATTTT	CATSINRGLSGNTIYF
TRBV23-1	TRBJ2-7	NA	TRBD1	TGCGCCAGCAGTCAATCGGGGAACGGGACAGGGTGTTCCTACGAGCAGTACTTC	CASSQSGNGTGCSYEQYF
TRBV5-6	TRBJ2-5	NA	TRBD1	TGTGCCAGCAGCGGGTACGCCGGGACAGGACAAGAGACCCAGTACTTC	CASSGYAGTGQETQYF
TRBV2	TRBJ1-1	NA	TRBD1	TGTGCCAGCAGTCTAAGGACAGGGACACATAACACTGAAGCTTTCTTT	CASSLRTGTHNTEAFF
TRBV18	TRBJ2-7	NA	TRBD1	TGTGCCAGCTCACCTCGACAGGGCTACGAGCAGTACTTC	CASSPRQGYEQYF
TRBV29-1	TRBJ1-2	few	TRBD1	TGCAGCGTTGATATGTTGGACAGGGGCTATGGCTACACCTTC	CSVDMLDRGYGYTF
TRBV7-6	TRBJ2-1	NA	TRBD1	TGTGCCAGCAGCCATGACAGGGAGTTTGAGCAGTTCTTC	CASSHDREFEQFF
TRBV5-1	TRBJ2-1	NA	NA	TGCGCCAGCGCGAAGCACTACGGCAGGGGCCTTTACAATGAGCAGTTCTTC	CASAKHYGRGLYNEQFF
TRBV30	TRBJ1-2	NA	NA	TGTGCCTGGAGTCCCAACTATGGCTACACCTTC	CAWSPNYGYTF
TRBV27	TRBJ2-1	NA	TRBD1	TGTGCCAGCGGTGCAGGGGGCAGGGCCTACAATGAGCAGTTCTTC	CASGAGGRAYNEQFF
TRBV27	TRBJ2-7	NA	TRBD2	TGTGCCAGCAGGAAGGCGGGAGGATCCTACGAGCAGTACTTC	CASRKAGGSYEQYF
TRBV27	TRBJ1-1	few	TRBD1	TGTGCCAGCAGCCTAAAACGGGACAGCTGGGTGAACACTGAAGCTTTCTTT	CASSLKRDSWVNTEAFF